Following are 16 T cell receptor beta chains from one sample sequenced in a study of T cell changes during pregnancy in multiple sclerosis. Sequenced by immunoSEQ multiplex PCR; TCRdb stores in-frame clones only, minus some. The sample shows about 64,000 clones, 95% to 97% of them seen only once. The sequenced sample was CD8+ T cells from peripheral blood mononuclear cells, obtained after pregnancy. Receptors were obtained from a female donor with multiple sclerosis, enrolled in a pregnancy study.

The V call is TRBV28, the J call TRBJ2-3; D unresolved. Germline CDR1 reads MDHEN; CDR2 reads SYDVKM. V was cut by 4 bases and J by 0 bases, with 5 bases left in between. The CDR3 has 13 residues. This CDR3 is CASSYTSTDTQYF. DNA for the CDR3: TGTGCCAGCAGTTATACTAGCACAGATACGCAGTATTTT.

The J gene is TRBJ2-7, the V gene TRBV28; D gene unclear. Germline V gives CDR1 MDHEN, CDR2 SYDVKM. Deletions cut 6 bases from V and 4 bases from J, with 10 bases between. The CDR3 contains 12 residues. As DNA, the CDR3 is TGTGCCAGCAGCCTAAACTTATACGAGCAGTACTTC. As protein: CASSLNLYEQYF.

The rearrangement joins TRBV27 to TRBJ1-5; 7 bases align to TRBD1. This CDR3 has 16 amino acids. Germline V lookup: CDR1 MNHEY, CDR2 SMNVEV (reference sequence). V dropped 1 base and J dropped 4; count of bases not matched to a gene: 7. As DNA, the CDR3 is TGTGCCAGCAGTTTATTTAGGCCAGGGGGAAATCAGCCCCAGCATTTT. It encodes CASSLFRPGGNQPQHF.

The gene calls are TRBV18 and TRBJ2-1; 8 positions agree with TRBD1. The CDR3 has 16 amino acids. J gave up 7 bases and V 3 bases, and 11 bases lay outside the gene matches. Per the germline V gene, CDR1 is KGHSH and CDR2 is LQKENI. CDR3 amino acids: CASSPAAGGADNEQFF. For the CDR3, the DNA is TGTGCCAGCTCACCCGCCGCAGGGGGCGCCGATAATGAGCAGTTCTTC.

The chain combines TRBV5-4 with TRBJ1-1, with unresolved D. CDR3 size: 12 residues. The V end lost 6 bases, the J end lost 7 bases, and 13 bases lay between the germline ends. Germline values: CDR1 SGHNT, CDR2 YYREEE (reference sequence). The CDR3 DNA reads as TGTGCCAGCAACTTCCCAGGAATTGAAGCTTTCTTT. Amino acids: CASNFPGIEAFF.

The rearrangement uses TRBV9 and TRBJ2-3, with a weak D call TRBD2 (6 bases). CDR3 length: 19 residues. Germline V CDR1 and CDR2: SGDLS, YYNGEE. V was clipped by 0 bases and J by 0 bases, with 20 bases between them. The CDR3 here is CASSVGGGLQASSTDTQYF. Here the CDR3 DNA reads TGTGCCAGCAGCGTAGGGGGAGGCTTACAGGCCTCTAGCACAGATACGCAGTATTTT.

This clone has a single count. The rearrangement joins TRBV7-8 to TRBJ2-5; 15 nucleotides align to TRBD2. The CDR3 is made up of 19 amino acids. J gave up 0 bases and V 2 bases, and 7 bases lay outside the gene matches. Per the germline V gene, CDR1 is SGHVS and CDR2 is FQNEAQ. CDR3 residues: CASSLPSGTSGRYQETQYF. The CDR3, as DNA: TGTGCCAGCAGCTTACCGTCCGGGACTAGCGGGAGGTACCAAGAGACCCAGTACTTC. Filled out from reference TRBV7-8 and TRBJ2-5, the complete variable domain reads GAGVSQSPRYKVAKRGQDVALRCDPISGHVSLFWYQQALGQGPEFLTYFQNEAQLDKSGLPSDRFFAERPEGSVSTLKIQRTQQEDSAVYLCASSLPSGTSGRYQETQYFGPGTRLLVL.

This clone was seen only a few times. The chain is built from TRBV19 and TRBJ1-1, with D unclear. V was pared by 6 bases and J by 7 bases, with 12 bases between. The CDR3 contains 12 residues. Germline V gives CDR1 LNHDA, CDR2 SQIVND (reference sequence). The CDR3 nucleotides read TGTGCCAGTAGAAACAGCTTCATTGAAGCTTTCTTT. Residues: CASRNSFIEAFF.

The chain employs TRBV13 and TRBJ2-3, with 7 bases identical to TRBD2. The CDR3 spans 15 residues. V was pared by 0 bases and J by 2 bases, with 2 bases of the junction left unmatched. Germline V lookup: CDR1 PRHDT, CDR2 FYEKMQ (reference sequence). The chain's CDR3 is CASSLGLADTDTQYF. CDR3 nucleotides: TGTGCCAGCAGCTTAGGGCTAGCGGACACAGATACGCAGTATTTT.

The V call is TRBV13, the J call TRBJ2-1, with 7 bases aligning to TRBD1. V lost 3 bases, J lost 7 bases, and 6 bases stayed unmatched. Germline loops: CDR1 PRHDT, CDR2 FYEKMQ (reference sequence). The CDR3 length is 14 residues. Here the CDR3 reads CASSLGRGRNEQFF. CDR3 DNA: TGTGCCAGCAGCTTGGGCAGGGGGAGAAATGAGCAGTTCTTC.

The chain couples TRBV4-1 to TRBJ2-5, with a weak D call TRBD1 (6 bases). Per germline, CDR1 MGHRA and CDR2 YSYEKL. V was cut by 0 bases and J by 5 bases, with 10 bases left in between. The CDR3 spans 14 residues. CDR3 DNA: TGCGCCAGCAGCCAAGAGGGGGCTGGGGAGACCCAGTACTTC. Amino acids: CASSQEGAGETQYF.

This chain joins TRBV7-8 and TRBJ2-7; the match to TRBD2 covers 14 bases. Per germline, CDR1 SGHVS and CDR2 FQNEAQ. Unmatched junction bases numbered 11, after V lost 4 bases and J lost 6 bases. The CDR3 contains 17 residues. CDR3 coding DNA: TGTGCCAGCAGCTCCCATGATCTCGGACTAGCGGGAGGCGAGCAGTACTTC. Protein product: CASSSHDLGLAGGEQYF.

The chain combines TRBV27 with TRBJ1-5; weak D call: TRBD1 (5 bases). The germline V gene has CDR1 MNHEY and CDR2 SMNVEV (reference sequence). Trimming left V 0 bases short and J 5 bases short, with 8 bases between. The CDR3 is 14 residues long. In DNA form, the CDR3 reads TGTGCCAGCAGTTTATCGGGGGGTGATCAGCCCCAGCATTTT. It yields the protein CASSLSGGDQPQHF.

CDR3 residues: CASSWTSGSGAYEQYF. In DNA, the CDR3 is TGTGCCAGCAGCTGGACTAGCGGGAGCGGGGCCTACGAGCAGTACTTC. The genes are TRBV7-9 and TRBJ2-7; TRBD2 aligns across 13 bases. Germline V gives CDR1 SEHNR, CDR2 FQNEAQ (reference sequence). V was clipped by 4 bases and J by 2 bases; unmatched bases: 5. This CDR3 is built from 16 residues.

This sequence joins TRBV6-1 and TRBJ2-7; a weak D match, TRBD2 (6 bases). Germline-derived CDR1 and CDR2 are MNHNS and SASEGT. The CDR3 loop spans 15 amino acids. V lost 3 bases to trimming and J lost 4 bases, with 16 bases between them. CDR3 in amino acids: CASSEDAGPAYEQYF. The CDR3 DNA sequence: TGTGCCAGCAGTGAGGACGCGGGGCCCGCTTACGAGCAGTACTTC.

The J gene is TRBJ2-5, the V gene TRBV28; 7 nucleotides line up with TRBD1. The CDR3 has 15 residues. CDR1 and CDR2 from the germline V gene are MDHEN and SYDVKM. Trimming cost V 4 bases and J 1 base; bases outside gene matches: 6. The chain's CDR3 is CASSYTTGTQETQYF. CDR3 coding DNA: TGTGCCAGCAGTTACACGACAGGGACCCAAGAGACCCAGTACTTC.